This TCR beta chain was obtained from a study of CD8+ T cells in alopecia areata. Study-level points and caveats: Across lesional scalp, and particularly alopecia totalis/universalis, clonality surpassed that of normal scalp. Among the cells sequenced in scalp samples are also the resident alphabeta T cells of normal skin. It was less clear whether patients shared TCRs than it was in mice, possibly because of HLA.

Worth noting for this clone: No antigen is known for it.

V gave up 5 bases and J gave up 2 bases, with 10 bases separating them. The CDR3 contains 14 residues. The V gene's germline CDR1 is SEHNR and CDR2 FQNEAQ (reference sequence). Extracted RNA was reverse transcribed into cDNA, the sequencing template. The table came from immunoSEQ multiplex PCR; TCRdb's copy has only in-frame clones and leaves some out. Of some 110,000 clones listed, 55% to 80% are singletons. Material for sequencing was CD4+ T cells sorted from blood. The clonotype comes from a human donor in good health. The genes are TRBV7-9 and TRBJ1-5; the D gene is possibly TRBD1 (6 bases). The CDR3 DNA is TGTGCCAGCAGCCGAGGGGGAGGCAATCAGCCCCAGCATTTT. Amino acids: CASSRGGGNQPQHF.